Listed here are 9 T cell receptor beta chains from one sample, sequenced in a study of blood T cell repertoires in COVID-19 (dated by TCRdb to about 2020). The receptor library was made with the immunoSEQ multiplex PCR assay. TCRdb obtained this table from immuneACCESS and retained in-frame rearrangements with V and J assigned. These tables miss some clones; where compared with another copy, unresolved V genes account for less than half of the shortfall, and the remainder is unexplained. This sample gives roughly 92,000 clones in total; roughly 84% of them show up just once. Approximately 4.4% of the sample belongs to the ten largest clones. The sample taken for sequencing was peripheral blood. The receptors stem from a woman older than 75 with acute or convalescent COVID-19.

CDR3 bases: TGTGCCAGCAGCCAGTTCAGGGAGGGCACTGAAGCTTTCTTT. It codes for CASSQFREGTEAFF. J is TRBJ1-1 and V is TRBV3-1 (or the pseudogene TRBV3-2); D is possibly TRBD1 (5 bases). Looked up from germline, CDR1 is LGHDT and CDR2 is YNNKEL (reference sequence). The CDR3 length is 14 residues. V was pared by 3 bases and J by 4 bases, with 12 bases between.

The rearrangement links TRBV14 to TRBJ1-3; D unclear. CDR3 length: 14 amino acids. Trimming pared 1 base from V and 8 bases from J, leaving 12 bases between. In germline, CDR1 is SGHDN, CDR2 FVKESK. The CDR3 spells CASSQGHRTDTIYF. In DNA form, the CDR3 reads TGTGCCAGCAGCCAAGGGCACAGAACTGACACCATATATTTT.

The gene calls are TRBV7-3 and TRBJ2-3; 10 bases are a match to TRBD2. Trimming took 4 bases from V and 1 from J; bases not matched to a gene: 11. CDR3 length equals 18 residues. Germline V gene data show CDR1 as SGHTA and CDR2 as FQGTGA. CDR3 DNA sequence: TGTGCCAGCAGCTCAATATCCCCTGGGACTAGCGGCACAGATACGCAGTATTTT. Protein product: CASSSISPGTSGTDTQYF. The full variable domain, with the rest looked up from reference TRBV7-3 and TRBJ2-3, is GAGVSQTPSNKVTEKGKYVELRCDPISGHTALYWYRQSLGQGPEFLIYFQGTGAADDSGLPNDRFFAVRPEGSVSTLKIQRTERGDSAVYLCASSSISPGTSGTDTQYFGPGTRLTVL.

This chain connects TRBV5-1 to TRBJ2-3; D not certain. The CDR3 is 13 residues long. Per germline, CDR1 SGHRS and CDR2 YFSETQ. The V and J ends lost 4 bases and 2 bases respectively, with 8 bases between them. The chain's CDR3 is CASSRYSTDTQYF. The DNA of the CDR3 is TGCGCCAGCAGCCGCTACTCCACAGATACGCAGTATTTT.

The chain links TRBV9 to TRBJ1-2; D perhaps matches TRBD1 (5 bases). Looked up from germline, CDR1 is SGDLS and CDR2 is YYNGEE. This CDR3 contains 13 residues. Trimming took off 2 bases at V and 8 bases at J, with 13 bases between the two ends. For the CDR3, the DNA is TGTGCCAGCAGCGTTCTCCAGGGCTCGGGCTACACCTTC. As protein: CASSVLQGSGYTF.

The V gene is TRBV10-3, the J gene TRBJ2-2; D is possibly TRBD1 (6 bases). The V end lost 4 bases, the J end lost 6 bases, and 15 bases lay between the germline ends. From germline, CDR1 is ENHRY and CDR2 SYGVKD. This CDR3 is built from 15 residues. In DNA form, the CDR3 reads TGTGCCATCAGTGGACCAGGGGCTACTTCCGGGGAGCTGTTTTTT. This translates into CAISGPGATSGELFF.

V is TRBV7-6 and J is TRBJ1-3; a possible D gene is TRBD1 (5 bases). The CDR3 spans 14 residues. With 1 base removed from V and 3 bases from J, the gap between germline ends came to 7 bases. Germline V gene sequence: CDR1 SGHVS, CDR2 FNYEAQ. The CDR3 nucleotides are TGTGCCAGCAGCTTAGGGACACTTGGAAACACCATATATTTT. This gives the protein CASSLGTLGNTIYF.

The gene calls are TRBV19 and TRBJ1-2, with D possibly TRBD1 on 5 matching bases. V was shortened by 10 bases and J by 7 bases, with 22 bases between the two germline ends. CDR1 LNHDA and CDR2 SQIVND come from the germline V gene (reference sequence). The CDR3 loop spans 14 amino acids. CDR3: CATRREGPPLGYTF. CDR3 nucleotides: TGTGCCACTCGACGGGAGGGACCCCCCCTTGGCTACACCTTC.

The rearrangement uses TRBV13 and TRBJ1-4; D may be TRBD1 (6 bases). Trimming took 5 bases from V and 6 from J, leaving 10 bases between them. Germline-derived CDR1 and CDR2 are PRHDT and FYEKMQ (reference sequence). The CDR3 runs to 13 residues. CDR3 sequence reads: CASSRRTDEKLFF. CDR3 nucleotides: TGTGCCAGCAGCCGCCGGACAGATGAAAAACTGTTTTTT. Variable domain in full (rest from reference TRBV13 and TRBJ1-4): AAGVIQSPRHLIKEKRETATLKCYPIPRHDTVYWYQQGPGQDPQFLISFYEKMQSDKGSIPDRFSAQQFSDYHSELNMSSLELGDSALYFCASSRRTDEKLFFGSGTQLSVL.